This is a list of T cell receptor beta chains from one sample in a study of human T cells and chemical hapten exposure. TCRdb redid the calling of the RACE reads with MiXCR, one entry per CDR3 protein. The sample includes about 260,000 distinct CDR3 sequences, more than 6.5% seen only once; the top ten take roughly 2.5%. This specimen was whole blood, taken in connection with sensitization to the hapten diphenylcyclopropenone (DPC). These receptors all stem from a woman aged 40 to 50 with alopecia areata. Some clones in this sample may be carry-over from other donors' samples. The CDR3 runs from the conserved cysteine through the conserved F or W. The D gene is left open where the match is weak. Clone size is given for some rows only: seen once, a few or many times, or a class if the clone is expanded.

V	J	D	size	DNA	CDR3
TRBV3-1	TRBJ1-6	TRBD1	.	TGTGCCAGCAGATGGGACAGCCCTACGACGTCACCCCTCCACTTT	CASRWDSPTTSPLHF
TRBV7-2	TRBJ2-5	TRBD2	.	TGTGCCAGCAGCTTAGGCGGACTAGCGGGAGCGGGGAAAGAGACCCAGTACTTC	CASSLGGLAGAGKETQYF
TRBV11-2	TRBJ2-1	TRBD2	few	TGTGCCAGCAGCCCCCCGGGCGCGGGAGCCTGGGAGCAGTTCTTC	CASSPPGAGAWEQFF
TRBV11-1	TRBJ2-7	TRBD2	many	TGTGCCAGCAGTTCGTCGGCGGGAGGGGGCGAGCAGTACTTC	CASSSSAGGGEQYF
TRBV30	TRBJ2-1	TRBD1	few	TGTGCCTGGAGCCGGGACAGGGGGCGCAATGAGCAGTTCTTC	CAWSRDRGRNEQFF
TRBV5-6	TRBJ2-4	.	.	TGTGCCAGCAGCTTGCCGTCGGACCCCGGGATTAGGTACTTC	CASSLPSDPGIRYF
TRBV4-2	TRBJ2-5	.	few	TGTGCCAGCAGCCTGAGCAACCAAGAGACCCAGTACTTC	CASSLSNQETQYF
TRBV28	TRBJ2-3	.	.	TGTGCCAGCCGATTCGACCCGGCAGGCTACACAGATACGCAGTATTTT	CASRFDPAGYTDTQYF
TRBV7-2	TRBJ2-3	TRBD2	few	TGTGCCAGCAGCTCCGGACTAGCGGGAGGGCGGGATACGCAGTATTTT	CASSSGLAGGRDTQYF
TRBV5-5	TRBJ2-2	.	many	TGTGCCAGCAGTTTTGGACACCTGGCGAACACCGGGGAGCTGTTTTTT	CASSFGHLANTGELFF
TRBV7-8	TRBJ2-1	TRBD2	many	TGTGCCAGCACGTCCGGGGGAGCGGGAGTAAATGAGCAGTTCTTC	CASTSGGAGVNEQFF
TRBV11-2	TRBJ2-3	.	.	TGTGCCAGCAGCTTAGATCTCGCCACAGATACGCAGTATTTT	CASSLDLATDTQYF
TRBV21-1	TRBJ1-5	.	many	TGTGCCAGCAGTACAGTCAACAATCAGCCCCAGCATTTT	CASSTVNNQPQHF
TRBV18	TRBJ1-1	.	few	TGTGCCAGCTCACGTAGGGGGGGTACGAACACTGAAGCTTTCTTT	CASSRRGGTNTEAFF
TRBV16	TRBJ1-1	.	.	TGTGCCAGCAGCCAATGGGGGGTCGCTGAAGCTTTCTTT	CASSQWGVAEAFF
TRBV7-9	TRBJ2-2	TRBD1	many	TGTGCCAGCAGTCTGCCCGACAGGGGGCAAGACGGGGAGCTGTTTTTT	CASSLPDRGQDGELFF
TRBV9	TRBJ2-3	TRBD1	.	TGTGCCAGCAGCGTCGCCGGCACAGGGGGCCCCACAGATACGCAGTATTTT	CASSVAGTGGPTDTQYF
TRBV12-3/TRBV12-4	TRBJ2-1	TRBD2	many	TGTGCCAGCACCCGAGCGGGAGGGCCTTCGAATGAGCAGTTCTTC	CASTRAGGPSNEQFF
TRBV12-3/TRBV12-4	TRBJ2-5	.	few	TGTGCCAGCAGTTTTCAAGGGGGATTTGGAGAGACCCAGTACTTC	CASSFQGGFGETQYF
TRBV5-5	TRBJ2-3	TRBD2	.	TGTGCCAGCAGCTTGGTGGCTAGCGGTAACACAGATACGCAGTATTTT	CASSLVASGNTDTQYF
TRBV6-1	TRBJ1-5	TRBD1	.	TGTGCCAGCAGTGCGGACAGGAATCAGCCCCAGCATTTT	CASSADRNQPQHF
TRBV9	TRBJ1-6	.	few	TGTGCCAGCAGCGTCTGGGGTAGGGCTAATTCACCCCTCCACTTT	CASSVWGRANSPLHF
TRBV5-6	TRBJ2-4	.	.	TGTGCCAGCAGCTTGATGCAGGGAGACGGTCAGTACTTC	CASSLMQGDGQYF
TRBV4-2	TRBJ2-1	.	few	TGTGCCAGCAGCCAAGCGGCCAGCACTGAGCAGTTCTTC	CASSQAASTEQFF
TRBV29-1	TRBJ2-1	TRBD2	many	TGCAGCGTTGGGGCGGGGGGGCTGAGCTCCTACAATGAGCAGTTCTTC	CSVGAGGLSSYNEQFF
TRBV29-1	TRBJ1-1	.	many	TGCAGCGTTTCGGGGCGCCTGAACACTGAAGCTTTCTTT	CSVSGRLNTEAFF
TRBV7-9	TRBJ2-7	TRBD1	many	TGTGCCAGCAGCTTAACCGGGACAGGGGTCGAGCAGTACTTC	CASSLTGTGVEQYF
TRBV28	TRBJ2-2	.	few	TGTGCCAGCAGTTTATGGGGGAGACGCACCGGGGAGCTGTTTTTT	CASSLWGRRTGELFF
TRBV6-6	TRBJ2-1	TRBD1	.	TGTGCCAGCAGAGGACAGGGGGTCCACAATGAGCAGTTCTTC	CASRGQGVHNEQFF
TRBV20-1	TRBJ2-1	TRBD2	.	TGCAGTGCTAGACTAGCGGGAGGGAACAATGAGCAGTTCTTC	CSARLAGGNNEQFF
TRBV12-3/TRBV12-4	TRBJ2-7	.	.	TGTGCCAGCACCGCGGGCACGTTCGAGCAGTACTTC	CASTAGTFEQYF
TRBV28	TRBJ2-6	.	many	TGTGTAACCAGGGGGGCAGGGGCCAACGTCCTGACTTTC	CVTRGAGANVLTF
TRBV6-2/TRBV6-3	TRBJ2-3	.	.	TGTGCCAGCAGACGAGGGGCCGCAGATACGCAGTATTTT	CASRRGAADTQYF
TRBV9	TRBJ1-1	.	few	TGTGCCAGCAGCGTAGTAGGGTCCGCGAATACTGAAGCTTTCTTT	CASSVVGSANTEAFF
TRBV7-9	TRBJ1-1	.	few	TGTGCCAGCAGCTCTGGCTACGGGTACACTGAAGCTTTCTTT	CASSSGYGYTEAFF
TRBV7-6	TRBJ1-1	TRBD1	.	TGTGCCAGCAGCTTAGCTCCGGGACAGGGGTCCCCTGAAGCTTTCTTT	CASSLAPGQGSPEAFF
TRBV5-6	TRBJ2-1	.	many	TGTGCCAGCAGCCCGGCGGGAATCCAACCCTACAATGAGCAGTTCTTC	CASSPAGIQPYNEQFF